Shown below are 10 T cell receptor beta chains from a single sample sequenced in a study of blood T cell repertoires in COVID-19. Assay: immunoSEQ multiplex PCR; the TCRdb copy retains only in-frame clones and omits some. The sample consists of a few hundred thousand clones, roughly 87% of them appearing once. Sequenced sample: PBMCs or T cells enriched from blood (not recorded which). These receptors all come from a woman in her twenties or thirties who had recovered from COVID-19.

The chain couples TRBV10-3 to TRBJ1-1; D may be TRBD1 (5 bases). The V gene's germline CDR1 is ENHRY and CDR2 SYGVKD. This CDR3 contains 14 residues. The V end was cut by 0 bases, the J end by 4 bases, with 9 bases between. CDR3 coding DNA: TGTGCCATCAGTGAGTCGTCCGGGGGCACTGAAGCTTTCTTT. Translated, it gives CAISESSGGTEAFF.

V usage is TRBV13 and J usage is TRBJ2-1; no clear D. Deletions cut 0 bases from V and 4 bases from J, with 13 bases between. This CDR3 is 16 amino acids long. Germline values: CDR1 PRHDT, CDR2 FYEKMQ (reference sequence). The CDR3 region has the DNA TGTGCCAGCAGCTTAGGCCGGCTAGTGGCTTACAATGAGCAGTTCTTC. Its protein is CASSLGRLVAYNEQFF.

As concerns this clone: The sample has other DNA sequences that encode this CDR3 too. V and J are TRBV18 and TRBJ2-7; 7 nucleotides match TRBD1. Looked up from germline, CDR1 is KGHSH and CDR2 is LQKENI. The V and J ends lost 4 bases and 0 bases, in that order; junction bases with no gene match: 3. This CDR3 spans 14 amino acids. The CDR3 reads CASSRTGSSYEQYF. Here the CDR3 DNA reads TGTGCCAGCTCACGGACAGGTAGCTCCTACGAGCAGTACTTC.

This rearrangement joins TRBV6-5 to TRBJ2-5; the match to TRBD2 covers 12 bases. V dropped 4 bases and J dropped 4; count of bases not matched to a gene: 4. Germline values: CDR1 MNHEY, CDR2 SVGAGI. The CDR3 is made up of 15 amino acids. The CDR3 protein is CASSSRLAGVETQYF. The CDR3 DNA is TGTGCCAGCAGTTCCCGACTAGCGGGGGTAGAGACCCAGTACTTC.

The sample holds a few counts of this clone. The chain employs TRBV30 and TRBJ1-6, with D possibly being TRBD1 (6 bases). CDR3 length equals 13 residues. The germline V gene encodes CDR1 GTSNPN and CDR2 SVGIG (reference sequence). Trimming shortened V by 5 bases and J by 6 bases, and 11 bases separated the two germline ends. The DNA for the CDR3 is TGTGCCTGGGCGGACAGACCTAATTCACCCCTCCACTTT. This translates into CAWADRPNSPLHF.

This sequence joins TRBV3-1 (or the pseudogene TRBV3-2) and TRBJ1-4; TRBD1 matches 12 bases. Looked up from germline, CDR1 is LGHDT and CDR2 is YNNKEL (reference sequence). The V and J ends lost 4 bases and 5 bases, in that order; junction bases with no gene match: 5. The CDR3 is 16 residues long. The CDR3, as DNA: TGTGCCAGCAGCCCCGGGACAGGGGGCTTAAATGAAAAACTGTTTTTT. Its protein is CASSPGTGGLNEKLFF.

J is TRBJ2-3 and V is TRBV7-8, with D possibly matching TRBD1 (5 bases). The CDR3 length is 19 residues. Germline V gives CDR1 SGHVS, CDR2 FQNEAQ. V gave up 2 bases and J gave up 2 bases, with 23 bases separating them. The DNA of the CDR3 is TGTGCCAGCAGCTTACCCCGACAGTCCCGGCGAATAAACACAGATACGCAGTATTTT. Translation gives CASSLPRQSRRINTDTQYF.

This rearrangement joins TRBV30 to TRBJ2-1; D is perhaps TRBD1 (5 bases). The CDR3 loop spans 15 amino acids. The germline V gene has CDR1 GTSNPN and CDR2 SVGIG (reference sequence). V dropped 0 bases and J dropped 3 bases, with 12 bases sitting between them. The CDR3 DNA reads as TGTGCCTGGAGTGTAATAGGGGTACACTACAATGAGCAGTTCTTC. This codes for CAWSVIGVHYNEQFF. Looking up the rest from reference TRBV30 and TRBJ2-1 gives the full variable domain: SQTIHQWPATLVQPVGSPLSLECTVEGTSNPNLYWYRQAAGRGLQLLFYSVGIGQISSEVPQNLSASRPQDRQFILSSKKLLLSDSGFYLCAWSVIGVHYNEQFFGPGTRLTVL.

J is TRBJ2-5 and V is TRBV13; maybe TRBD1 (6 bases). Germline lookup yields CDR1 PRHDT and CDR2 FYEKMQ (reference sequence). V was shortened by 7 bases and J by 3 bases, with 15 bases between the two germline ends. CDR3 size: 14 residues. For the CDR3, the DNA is TGTGCCAGCACTGGGACAAACCTAAAAGAGACCCAGTACTTC. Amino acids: CASTGTNLKETQYF.

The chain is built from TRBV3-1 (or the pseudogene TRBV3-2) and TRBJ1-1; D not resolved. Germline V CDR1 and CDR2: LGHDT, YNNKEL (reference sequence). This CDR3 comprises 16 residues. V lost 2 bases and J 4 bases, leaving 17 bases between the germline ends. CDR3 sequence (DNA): TGTGCCAGCAGCCAACGACCGACGGGGTTGAGCACTGAAGCTTTCTTT. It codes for CASSQRPTGLSTEAFF.